One and the same sample provided the 11 T cell receptor beta chains below, sequenced in a study of blood T cell repertoires in COVID-19. TCRdb's table, derived via immunoSEQ multiplex PCR, lists solely in-frame clones and lacks some. Here the sample spans 390,000 or so clones, roughly 87% being singletons. Sequencing was performed on PBMCs or T cells enriched from blood (not recorded which). These TCRs come from a woman aged 50 to 60 who had recovered from COVID-19.

This clone occurred once. The V and J genes are TRBV4-1 and TRBJ2-3, with 15 bases that match TRBD2. Trimming removed 5 bases from V and 4 bases from J; junction bases left unmatched: 13. The CDR3 spans 19 residues. Per the germline V gene, CDR1 is MGHRA and CDR2 is YSYEKL. CDR3 sequence: CASSDRTSGGAGRADTQYF. CDR3 nucleotides: TGCGCCAGCAGCGACCGGACTAGCGGGGGGGCCGGTCGCGCAGATACGCAGTATTTT.

The genes are TRBV11-2 and TRBJ2-3, with D perhaps matching TRBD2 (5 bases). CDR3 length: 18 amino acids. The V gene's germline CDR1 is SGHAT and CDR2 FQNNGV. Trimming pared 5 bases from V and 2 bases from J, leaving 23 bases between. The CDR3 loop is CASSHYKSWQRSTDTQYF. The CDR3, as DNA: TGTGCCAGCAGCCACTATAAGTCTTGGCAGCGGTCCACAGATACGCAGTATTTT.

The chain uses TRBV5-6 and TRBJ2-7, with 9 bases lining up with TRBD2. Germline V lookup: CDR1 SGHDT, CDR2 YYEEEE. The ends lost 4 bases at V and 2 bases at J; junction bases unmatched: 7. The CDR3 covers 15 residues. CDR3: CASSLSGGRTYEQYF. CDR3 coding DNA: TGTGCCAGCAGCCTGAGCGGGGGGCGGACCTACGAGCAGTACTTC. Based on the CDR3 plus reference TRBV5-6 and TRBJ2-7, the full variable domain is DAGVTQSPTHLIKTRGQQVTLRCSPKSGHDTVSWYQQALGQGPQFIFQYYEEEERQRGNFPDRFSGHQFPNYSSELNVNALLLGDSALYLCASSLSGGRTYEQYFGPGTRLTVT.

V is TRBV27 and J is TRBJ2-7; 9 positions match TRBD1. The length of the CDR3 is 16 residues. Germline V gene sequence: CDR1 MNHEY, CDR2 SMNVEV (reference sequence). The V segment lost 0 bases and the J segment 5 bases; nucleotides outside the gene matches: 8. Here the CDR3 DNA reads TGTGCCAGCAGTTTATCCCCCGGGACAGGGTCCCACGAGCAGTACTTC. Its translation is CASSLSPGTGSHEQYF.

The V call is TRBV5-1, the J call TRBJ2-1; TRBD2 matches 8 bases. V lost 2 bases and J lost 9; bases outside the gene matches: 7. CDR3 length equals 14 residues. Per the germline V gene, CDR1 is SGHRS and CDR2 is YFSETQ. DNA of the CDR3: TGCGCCAGCAGCTTTGCGGGAGGTTTTACTGAGCAGTTCTTC. Amino acids: CASSFAGGFTEQFF.

This clone was observed once. As DNA, the CDR3 is TGTGCCAGCAGCACAGCGGGACCCCGCTATGGCTACACCTTC. Its translation is CASSTAGPRYGYTF. V is TRBV28 and J is TRBJ1-2; possible D gene TRBD1, 5 bases. Trimming cost V 6 bases and J 4 bases, with 15 bases left between them. Looked up from germline, CDR1 is MDHEN and CDR2 is SYDVKM. The length of the CDR3 is 14 residues.

This clone was recorded once. The chain couples TRBV9 to TRBJ2-6; D remains unclear. V shed 0 bases and J shed 3 bases, with 4 bases lying between them. The CDR3 loop spans 14 amino acids. Germline CDR1 SGDLS, CDR2 YYNGEE. CDR3 sequence: CASSVAGGANVLTF. The CDR3 bases are TGTGCCAGCAGCGTAGCGGGTGGGGCCAACGTCCTGACTTTC. The full variable domain, completed using reference TRBV9 and TRBJ2-6, is DSGVTQTPKHLITATGQRVTLRCSPRSGDLSVYWYQQSLDQGLQFLIQYYNGEERAKGNILERFSAQQFPDLHSELNLSSLELGDSALYFCASSVAGGANVLTFGAGSRLTVL.

V and J are TRBV28 and TRBJ1-4, with D maybe TRBD1 (5 bases). The V gene lost 3 bases and the J gene lost 3 bases, with 8 bases spanning the gap. This CDR3 comprises 14 residues. Germline V lookup: CDR1 MDHEN, CDR2 SYDVKM. CDR3 sequence: CASSLGGSNEKLFF. The CDR3 DNA follows: TGTGCCAGCAGTTTGGGGGGGTCTAATGAAAAACTGTTTTTT.

This clone was detected only once. The chain uses TRBV6-2 or TRBV6-3 and TRBJ1-5, with unresolved D. Per germline, CDR1 MNHEY and CDR2 SVGEGT. V lost 5 bases to trimming and J lost 0 bases, with 20 bases between them. CDR3 size: 18 residues. DNA for the CDR3: TGTGCCAGCAGTCGTATTCCGGGAACAGCTTATAGCAATCAGCCCCAGCATTTT. It codes for CASSRIPGTAYSNQPQHF.

The chain has TRBV25-1 and TRBJ1-1; D is unclear. Per the germline V gene, CDR1 is MGHDK and CDR2 is SYGVNS. The CDR3 covers 11 residues. Trimming stripped 5 bases from V and 10 bases from J, with 11 bases between. CDR3 in DNA: TGTGCCAGCAGTACCCAGGTAACAGCTTTCTTT. Protein: CASSTQVTAFF.

CDR3 protein: CASSQSGQISYEQYF. The DNA for the CDR3 is TGCGCCAGCAGTCAATCGGGACAGATCTCCTACGAGCAGTACTTC. The V and J genes are TRBV23-1 and TRBJ2-7; 7 bases are shared with TRBD1. TRBV23-1 is designated an ORF whose function remains uncertain. With V trimmed by 0 bases and J by 0 bases, 2 bases remained unmatched. This CDR3 contains 15 residues.